The 7 T cell receptor beta chains below all came from one sample that was sequenced in a study of T cells in Graves' hyperthyroidism and ophthalmopathy (dated by TCRdb to the late 2010s). Library preparation used multiplex PCR. TCRdb names Illumina HiSeq 2000 as the instrument used. TCR beta CDR3 regions were amplified from RNA transcripts. The TCR CDR3 was subjected to a first round of RT-PCR using the HTBI primer set and the Qiagen OneStep RT-PCR kit. TCRdb applied fastp at Q25 and MiXCR to the public reads, then kept only in-frame beta chains. Rows are combined by CDR3 protein, so each entry shows the most common genes and DNA. The sample table shows some 690,000 distinct CDR3 sequences, and approximately 15% are seen once. Around 15% of the sample comes from the top ten. The sample taken for sequencing was blood. Source of these receptors: a man aged 50-60 years with Graves' hyperthyroidism.

The J gene is TRBJ2-7, the V gene TRBV20-1, with D perhaps being TRBD1 or TRBD2 (5 bases each). CDR1 and CDR2 from the germline V gene are DFQATT and SNEGSKA (reference sequence). There are 18 residues in the CDR3. V was cut by 3 bases and J by 2 bases, with 26 bases left in between. The CDR3 nucleotides are TGCAGTGCTAGTTCGGGTGTTGACTCCGGGACCGAGGCCTACGAGCAGTACTTC. This sequence encodes CSASSGVDSGTEAYEQYF.

This clonotype was seen at least ten times. V usage is TRBV2 and J usage is TRBJ2-5; D unresolved. There are 11 residues in the CDR3. Per the germline V gene, CDR1 is SNHLY and CDR2 is FYNNEI. V dropped 3 bases and J dropped 13 bases, with 12 bases sitting between them. CDR3 nucleotides: TGTGCCAGCAGTGAGGGCCCTACTTTGTACTTC. Residues: CASSEGPTLYF.

Many counts were recorded for this clonotype. V is TRBV6-2 or TRBV6-3 and J is TRBJ1-1; D remains unclear. CDR3 length: 14 residues. The V end was cut by 2 bases, the J end by 0 bases, with 7 bases between. Germline V gene sequence: CDR1 MNHEY, CDR2 SVGEGT. The CDR3 bases are TGTGCCAGCAGTTACGGGCAGATGAACACTGAAGCTTTCTTT. Translation: CASSYGQMNTEAFF.

The genes are TRBV5-1 and TRBJ2-2; 7 nucleotides align to TRBD2. Germline values: CDR1 SGHRS, CDR2 YFSETQ. This CDR3 contains 16 residues. V trimming: 0 bases; J trimming: 7 bases; junction bases outside the gene matches: 9. The DNA of the CDR3 is TGCGCCAGCAGCTTGGCCTGGGAGGGCCGGGTCGGGGAGCTGTTTTTT. Its protein is CASSLAWEGRVGELFF.

This clonotype was found a few times. This sequence joins TRBV6-5 and TRBJ2-7; TRBD2 matches at 12 bases. Trimming cost V 4 bases and J 6 bases; bases outside gene matches: 7. Germline CDR1 is MNHEY and CDR2 is SVGAGI. The CDR3 has 15 residues. The chain's CDR3 is CASSWLAGGSLEQYF. The CDR3 coding sequence is TGTGCCAGCAGTTGGCTAGCGGGAGGGTCCCTCGAGCAGTACTTC.

V usage is TRBV6-2 or TRBV6-3 and J usage is TRBJ2-7; 13 bases are a match to TRBD2. The trim removed 5 bases at V and 6 bases at J, leaving 10 bases unmatched. The CDR3 is 16 amino acids. CDR1 and CDR2 from the germline V gene are MNHEY and SVGEGT. The CDR3 is CASSLWTSGRGSEQYF. CDR3 bases: TGTGCCAGCAGTCTGTGGACTAGCGGGAGAGGGTCCGAGCAGTACTTC.

The chain carries TRBV28 and TRBJ1-2; the D is unclear. Germline V CDR1 and CDR2: MDHEN, SYDVKM. Trimming cost V 3 bases and J 10 bases, with 15 bases left between them. The CDR3 is 13 residues long. CDR3 sequence: CASSLGSFLNYTF. The CDR3 DNA follows: TGTGCCAGCAGTTTGGGAAGTTTCCTCAACTACACCTTC.